The T cell receptor beta chain under discussion was sequenced for a study of shared clonotypes between healthy human individuals. Repertoires were generated with immunoSEQ multiplex PCR, while TCRdb's copy carries only in-frame clones and drops some. This sample has roughly 2.5 million clones; more than 80% occur once, and the top ten carry roughly 0.15%. The V end was cut by 0 bases, the J end by 10 bases, with 13 bases between. CDR3 length equals 13 residues. The germline gives CDR1 SGDLS, CDR2 YYNGEE. Healthy HIV-negative adults without recent acute infections or vaccinations served as donors. This receptor was taken from a man younger than 30 in good health. Input material: naive CD4+ T cells sorted from blood. Subset described: CD45RA+ positively selected. The J gene is TRBJ1-1, the V gene TRBV9; unclear D gene. CDR3: CASSVDSDLTAFF. In DNA form, the CDR3 reads TGTGCCAGCAGCGTAGATTCGGACTTAACAGCTTTCTTT. Filled out from reference TRBV9 and TRBJ1-1, the complete variable domain reads DSGVTQTPKHLITATGQRVTLRCSPRSGDLSVYWYQQSLDQGLQFLIQYYNGEERAKGNILERFSAQQFPDLHSELNLSSLELGDSALYFCASSVDSDLTAFFGQGTRLTVV.